Below are 31 T cell receptor beta chains sequenced from a single sample in a study of blood T cell repertoires in COVID-19 (dated by TCRdb to 2018 to 2020). Library construction relied on the immunoSEQ multiplex PCR assay. TCRdb limited this immuneACCESS table to in-frame rearrangements with V and J called. A share of clones is missing; checked studies link under half to unresolved V genes, and the rest is unexplained. The sample table shows under 250,000 clones, and about four fifths are seen once. The ten top clones hold less than 3% of the sample. Sequencing input: peripheral blood. The receptor set was obtained from a man over 45 with active or convalescent COVID-19.

In the case of this clone: The junction does not match germline at one end; this may be a read error. The chain is built from TRBV7-2 and TRBJ1-3, with D hard to call. The CDR3 spans 14 residues. From germline, CDR1 is SGHTA and CDR2 FQGNSA. In DNA, the CDR3 is TGTGCCAGCAGTTTAGAGAGCTCTGGAAACACCATATATTTT. Translated, it gives CASSLESSGNTIYF.

This clone was observed a handful of times. This rearrangement joins TRBV19 to TRBJ2-2; the match to TRBD2 covers 7 bases. With V trimmed by 9 bases and J by 5 bases, 9 bases remained unmatched. Germline loops: CDR1 LNHDA, CDR2 SQIVND (reference sequence). CDR3 size: 14 residues. DNA for the CDR3: TGTGCCAGCTTTCAAGGCGGGGGAACCGGGGAGCTGTTTTTT. Translating it yields CASFQGGGTGELFF.

V is TRBV15 and J is TRBJ1-4; maybe TRBD1 (6 bases). Germline V gives CDR1 LNHNV, CDR2 YYDKDF (reference sequence). The CDR3 sequence is 14 residues long. With 3 bases removed from V and 3 bases from J, the gap between germline ends came to 8 bases. This CDR3 is CATSRGAANEKLFF. For the CDR3, the DNA is TGTGCCACCAGCAGGGGGGCAGCTAATGAAAAACTGTTTTTT.

The rearrangement links TRBV11-2 to TRBJ1-1; D uncertain. Germline V gene lookup returns CDR1 SGHAT and CDR2 FQNNGV. CDR3 size: 13 residues. V was shortened by 2 bases and J by 3 bases, with 7 bases between the two germline ends. The CDR3 sequence is CASSLRQYTEAFF. CDR3 coding DNA: TGTGCCAGCAGCTTAAGACAATACACTGAAGCTTTCTTT.

This chain connects TRBV10-3 to TRBJ1-2; the D gene is possibly TRBD1 (6 bases). Germline V CDR1 and CDR2: ENHRY, SYGVKD. CDR3 length: 13 amino acids. V was cut by 3 bases and J by 8 bases, with 13 bases left in between. The CDR3, as DNA: TGTGCCATCAGTGACCCCAGGGGCAGGGGCTACACCTTC. As protein: CAISDPRGRGYTF.

The chain combines TRBV29-1 with TRBJ1-1, with TRBD1 matching over 7 bases. CDR1 and CDR2 from the germline V gene are SQVTM and ANQGSEA. The V and J ends lost 7 bases and 4 bases, in that order; junction bases with no gene match: 12. The CDR3 loop spans 14 amino acids. The CDR3 DNA is TGCAGCGCGGAACAGGGGATCGGGAGCACTGAAGCTTTCTTT. Its translation is CSAEQGIGSTEAFF.

This clone appeared a few times. The CDR3 sequence: CASSQADYPTNEKLFF. The CDR3 DNA is TGTGCCAGCAGCCAAGCGGACTATCCAACTAATGAAAAACTGTTTTTT. The rearrangement uses TRBV14 and TRBJ1-4; no clear D. The CDR3 extends over 16 amino acids. V was cut by 1 base and J by 0 bases, with 9 bases left in between. Germline V gene sequence: CDR1 SGHDN, CDR2 FVKESK.

This clone occurred once. The V and J genes are TRBV9 and TRBJ1-3, with D unresolved. Trimming stripped 2 bases from V and 0 bases from J, with 9 bases between. This CDR3 is built from 15 residues. Germline-derived CDR1 and CDR2 are SGDLS and YYNGEE. The CDR3 nucleotides are TGTGCCAGCAGCGTGTCCGAGAGCTCTGGAAACACCATATATTTT. Protein: CASSVSESSGNTIYF.

The J gene is TRBJ2-5, the V gene TRBV10-2, with 7 bases fitting TRBD1. The length of the CDR3 is 18 residues. Germline-derived CDR1 and CDR2 are WSHSY and SAAADI. V trimming: 4 bases; J trimming: 2 bases; junction bases outside the gene matches: 16. The CDR3 loop is CASSGSLGGQSLQETQYF. CDR3 nucleotides: TGCGCCAGCAGTGGATCATTAGGGGGACAGAGTTTACAAGAGACCCAGTACTTC.

The rearrangement uses TRBV9 and TRBJ2-1; 9 bases agree with TRBD1. Germline CDR1 is SGDLS and CDR2 is YYNGEE. This CDR3 is built from 15 residues. Trimming cost V 0 bases and J 9 bases; bases outside gene matches: 7. CDR3 in DNA: TGTGCCAGCAGCGTAGGGGACAGGGTTTTTGGTGAGCAGTTCTTC. Residues: CASSVGDRVFGEQFF.

This chain joins TRBV5-1 and TRBJ2-7; TRBD2 agrees at 16 bases. The CDR3 is 14 residues long. The junction had 2 bases not matched to a gene; V was cut back by 3 bases and J by 8 bases. CDR1 is SGHRS, CDR2 YFSETQ, per germline. The CDR3 DNA sequence: TGCGCCAGCAGCTGGGGACTAGCGGGAGGGAAGCAGTACTTC. It specifies CASSWGLAGGKQYF.

V and J are TRBV7-8 and TRBJ2-5; D is uncertain. V was cut by 6 bases and J by 1 base, with 12 bases left in between. The length of the CDR3 is 14 residues. Germline loops: CDR1 SGHVS, CDR2 FQNEAQ. As DNA, the CDR3 is TGTGCCAGCAGTCTCCCCCGTTCCCAAGAGACCCAGTACTTC. It is translated as CASSLPRSQETQYF.

The rearrangement links TRBV27 to TRBJ2-5; 9 bases line up with TRBD1. Trimming removed 8 bases from V and 4 bases from J; junction bases left unmatched: 14. This CDR3 has 16 residues. CDR1 and CDR2 (germline): MNHEY, SMNVEV (reference sequence). CDR3 protein: CASFPQGTGYPETQYF. DNA for the CDR3: TGTGCCAGCTTTCCCCAGGGGACAGGGTATCCAGAGACCCAGTACTTC.

The chain carries TRBV28 and TRBJ1-2; tentatively, D is TRBD1 (5 bases). Deletions cut 4 bases from V and 2 bases from J, with 11 bases between. The CDR3 covers 14 residues. Germline V CDR1 and CDR2: MDHEN, SYDVKM. The CDR3 nucleotides are TGTGCCAGCAGTTCAAGGACACTAAACTATGGCTACACCTTC. Translating it yields CASSSRTLNYGYTF.

This clone has only one observation. This sequence joins TRBV6-5 and TRBJ1-4, with a weak D call TRBD1 (6 bases). Trimming cost V 2 bases and J 2 bases, with 9 bases left between them. The CDR3 is made up of 15 amino acids. Germline CDR1 MNHEY, CDR2 SVGAGI. The CDR3 coding sequence is TGTGCCAGCAGTTACCCAACAGGGACTAATGAAAAACTGTTTTTT. Protein sequence: CASSYPTGTNEKLFF.

CDR3 DNA sequence: TGTGCCAGCAGCCCTTGGACGGGCCTAGCGGAGGGGCACTATGGCTACACCTTC. It yields the protein CASSPWTGLAEGHYGYTF. The chain joins TRBV3-1 (or the pseudogene TRBV3-2) to TRBJ1-2; D possibly corresponds to TRBD1 (5 bases). This CDR3 spans 18 amino acids. Trimming took 4 bases from V and 3 from J, leaving 24 bases between them. The V gene's germline CDR1 is LGHDT and CDR2 YNNKEL (reference sequence).

V usage is TRBV9 and J usage is TRBJ1-2, with D perhaps TRBD1 (5 bases). V lost 0 bases to trimming and J lost 6 bases, with 9 bases between them. CDR1 and CDR2 from the germline V gene are SGDLS and YYNGEE. The CDR3 spans 13 residues. As DNA, the CDR3 is TGTGCCAGCAGCGTAGTAGGGGTGGATGGCTACACCTTC. This encodes CASSVVGVDGYTF. The entire variable domain, with the rest obtained from reference TRBV9 and TRBJ1-2, is as follows: DSGVTQTPKHLITATGQRVTLRCSPRSGDLSVYWYQQSLDQGLQFLIQYYNGEERAKGNILERFSAQQFPDLHSELNLSSLELGDSALYFCASSVVGVDGYTFGSGTRLTVV.

This clone was seen more than once but under ten times. The chain employs TRBV18 and TRBJ1-2; TRBD1 matches at 8 bases. Looked up from germline, CDR1 is KGHSH and CDR2 is LQKENI. This CDR3 spans 14 amino acids. Trimming cost V 3 bases and J 8 bases; bases outside gene matches: 8. CDR3 loop: CASSPPGGIVGYTF. CDR3 DNA: TGTGCCAGCTCACCTCCAGGGGGCATAGTAGGCTACACCTTC. The entire variable domain, with the rest obtained from reference TRBV18 and TRBJ1-2, is as follows: NAGVMQNPRHLVRRRGQEARLRCSPMKGHSHVYWYRQLPEEGLKFMVYLQKENIIDESGMPKERFSAEFPKEGPSILRIQQVVRGDSAAYFCASSPPGGIVGYTFGSGTRLTVV.

This clone came up a few times. The J gene is TRBJ2-1, the V gene TRBV7-3; the D gene is possibly TRBD2 (7 bases). Germline V CDR1 and CDR2: SGHTA, FQGTGA. V was shortened by 4 bases and J by 8 bases, with 18 bases between the two germline ends. The CDR3 extends over 15 amino acids. The CDR3, as DNA: TGTGCCAGCAGCTCAGATCAAACAGGGAGGGATGAGCAGTTCTTC. Residues: CASSSDQTGRDEQFF.

This clone is a singleton in its sample. The chain carries TRBV2 and TRBJ2-7, with a possible D match to TRBD2 (6 bases). Trimming removed 6 bases from V and 9 bases from J, with 12 bases in between. The CDR3 consists of 11 residues. CDR1 and CDR2 (germline): SNHLY, FYNNEI. The CDR3 region has the DNA TGTGCCAGCAGGTTGGGGGGAGTGCAGTACTTC. Amino acid sequence: CASRLGGVQYF.

The chain couples TRBV10-3 to TRBJ2-1, with TRBD2 identical over 11 bases. The CDR3 totals 17 residues. The V gene end was trimmed by 2 bases and the J gene end by 5 bases; junction bases not matched to a gene: 8. Germline CDR1 is ENHRY and CDR2 is SYGVKD. CDR3 bases: TGTGCCATCAGTGAGGATCGATTAGCGGGAGGGAACAATGAGCAGTTCTTC. Translating gives CAISEDRLAGGNNEQFF.

The V call is TRBV12-3 or TRBV12-4, the J call TRBJ2-7; 7 nucleotides match TRBD1. The trim removed 3 bases at V and 2 bases at J, leaving 1 base unmatched. The CDR3 is made up of 13 amino acids. The CDR3 DNA sequence: TGTGCCAGCAGTTTGGACAGGACCTACGAGCAGTACTTC. As protein: CASSLDRTYEQYF.

The V and J genes are TRBV3-1 (or the pseudogene TRBV3-2) and TRBJ1-1, with a tentative D call TRBD1 (5 bases). V lost 7 bases and J lost 6, with 12 bases in between. Looked up from germline, CDR1 is LGHDT and CDR2 is YNNKEL (reference sequence). This CDR3 is 12 amino acids long. CDR3 amino acids: CASTLGGAEAFF. DNA of the CDR3: TGTGCCAGCACCCTGGGGGGGGCTGAAGCTTTCTTT.

CDR3 sequence (DNA): TGTGCCAGCAGCCTTGCCGGGGGGGGGAACACTGAAGCTTTCTTT. Translating it yields CASSLAGGGNTEAFF. The chain combines TRBV3-1 (or the pseudogene TRBV3-2) with TRBJ1-1; maybe TRBD1 (5 bases). The CDR3 runs 15 residues. The germline CDR1 and CDR2 sequences are LGHDT and YNNKEL (reference sequence). Trimming shortened V by 4 bases and J by 1 base, and 13 bases separated the two germline ends.

The J gene is TRBJ2-1, the V gene TRBV19; TRBD2 agrees at 9 bases. CDR1 is LNHDA, CDR2 SQIVND, per germline (reference sequence). The CDR3 is made up of 15 amino acids. V shed 6 bases, J shed 4 bases, and the junction held 7 bases outside the gene matches. CDR3 amino acids: CASRIGAGGYNEQFF. The CDR3 DNA is TGTGCCAGTAGAATTGGGGCGGGAGGGTACAATGAGCAGTTCTTC.

This chain uses TRBV29-1 with TRBJ1-1; TRBD1 agrees at 7 bases. CDR1 and CDR2 from the germline V gene are SQVTM and ANQGSEA. The CDR3 has 12 residues. The DNA for the CDR3 is TGCAGTGCCTGGCAGGGGGGCACTGAAGCTTTCTTT. Protein: CSAWQGGTEAFF.

The chain combines TRBV5-1 with TRBJ2-6, with a possible D match to TRBD1 (6 bases). Looked up from germline, CDR1 is SGHRS and CDR2 is YFSETQ. Trimming took off 3 bases at V and 1 base at J, with 11 bases between the two ends. The CDR3 contains 16 residues. CDR3: CASSSPGVSGANVLTF. The CDR3 DNA reads as TGCGCCAGCAGCTCCCCAGGGGTTTCTGGGGCCAACGTCCTGACTTTC.

V is TRBV9 and J is TRBJ2-3; TRBD2 aligns across 7 bases. The J segment lost 3 bases and the V segment lost 4 bases, leaving 8 bases of the junction unmatched. The CDR3 runs 15 residues. CDR1 is SGDLS, CDR2 YYNGEE, per germline. The CDR3 is CASSTRLAPTDTQYF. The CDR3 DNA reads as TGTGCCAGCAGCACAAGACTAGCCCCAACAGATACGCAGTATTTT.

The chain employs TRBV18 and TRBJ1-1; the D is unclear. The V gene's germline CDR1 is KGHSH and CDR2 LQKENI. Trimming removed 2 bases at V and 6 bases at J, with 10 bases between. This CDR3 spans 13 amino acids. The CDR3 loop reads CASSPTGNSEAFF. The CDR3 coding sequence is TGTGCCAGCTCACCAACCGGTAACTCTGAAGCTTTCTTT.

The chain's CDR3 is CASSKIAGGSYNEQFF. The CDR3 DNA sequence: TGTGCCAGCAGCAAGATAGCGGGGGGGTCCTACAATGAGCAGTTCTTC. The V gene is TRBV9, the J gene TRBJ2-1; 11 bases map to TRBD2. Per the germline V gene, CDR1 is SGDLS and CDR2 is YYNGEE. V lost 4 bases and J lost 1; bases outside the gene matches: 4. This CDR3 spans 16 amino acids.

This chain links TRBV4-1 with TRBJ2-1; 10 bases agree with TRBD2. Per the germline V gene, CDR1 is MGHRA and CDR2 is YSYEKL. V shed 4 bases and J 9 bases; nucleotides not matched to a gene: 12. This CDR3 region has 16 residues. As DNA, the CDR3 is TGCGCCAGCAGCCCTCAGCGGGAGGGGGGAAAGGGTGAGCAGTTCTTC. Protein product: CASSPQREGGKGEQFF.